This note documents a single T cell receptor (beta chain) sequence. No antigen is known for it. The data originate from a study of T cell responses to AZD1222 COVID-19 vaccine. Broader study findings: There were repertoire samples only from the period after the peak T cell response. Females outnumbered males among donors, who were mostly white British; clonal diversity was possibly underestimated.

V was pared by 1 base and J by 1 base, with 13 bases between. CDR3 length: 17 residues. Germline values: CDR1 SGHVS, CDR2 FQNEAQ. Using immunoSEQ multiplex PCR, the repertoire was profiled, and TCRdb retains in-frame clones only, with some absent. Among 130,000 or so clones listed, around 80% were seen once. Both about-4-week and about-12-week second-dose recipients were combined. The chain combines TRBV7-8 with TRBJ2-2; D is unresolved. The input for sequencing was peripheral blood, taken 28 days after the second AZD1222 dose. This receptor was taken from an adult who received the AZD1222 COVID-19 vaccine. The CDR3 DNA is TGTGCCAGCAGCTTAGTTTCTGGGGTTTTGAACACCGGGGAGCTGTTTTTT. Translated, it gives CASSLVSGVLNTGELFF.